These 30 T cell receptor beta chains were sequenced from one sample in a study of T cells in Graves' hyperthyroidism and ophthalmopathy. RNA transcripts provided the source from which TCR beta CDR3 regions were amplified. A set of HTBI primers served as the primers for a first-round RT-PCR of the TCR CDR3. TCRdb re-derived calls from the multiplex PCR reads in MiXCR, one entry per CDR3 protein. Of roughly 240,000 distinct CDR3 sequences detected, roughly 15% appear once; the ten largest clones hold around 28%. Material: blood. Every receptor here comes from a woman aged 18-29 years with Graves' ophthalmopathy.

This clonotype was recorded many times. This chain joins TRBV4-2 and TRBJ2-2; 8 bases are a match to TRBD1. Trimming cost V 4 bases and J 5 bases; bases outside gene matches: 3. This CDR3 region has 14 residues. Germline loops: CDR1 LGHNA, CDR2 YNFKEQ. The CDR3 region is CASSRNRGTGELFF. The CDR3 coding sequence is TGTGCCAGCAGCCGTAACAGGGGGACCGGGGAGCTGTTTTTT.

This clonotype was recorded at least ten times. The chain links TRBV7-8 to TRBJ1-5, with a weak D call TRBD1 (6 bases). The CDR3 length is 13 residues. The V end lost 4 bases, the J end lost 7 bases, and 11 bases lay between the germline ends. Germline V gene data show CDR1 as SGHVS and CDR2 as FQNEAQ. CDR3 sequence (DNA): TGTGCCAGCAGCTCGGGGGGCGTGCAGCCCCAGCATTTT. It yields the protein CASSSGGVQPQHF.

The chain employs TRBV25-1 and TRBJ1-3; D remains unclear. V was trimmed by 4 bases and J by 0 bases, leaving 13 bases between them. This CDR3 spans 16 amino acids. Germline CDR1 and CDR2: MGHDK and SYGVNS. The CDR3 DNA reads TGTGCCAGCAGTGTCAAGGGAGGAGGCTCTGGAAACACCATATATTTT. Amino acids: CASSVKGGGSGNTIYF.

This clonotype was picked up many times. The rearrangement links TRBV7-9 to TRBJ2-5; TRBD2 agrees at 12 bases. CDR1 and CDR2 (germline): SEHNR, FQNEAQ (reference sequence). Germline trimming cut 6 bases from V and 5 bases from J; bases unmatched to any gene: 7. The CDR3 is 15 residues long. This CDR3 is CASSQSSGGAETQYF. The CDR3 nucleotides read TGTGCCAGCAGTCAATCTAGCGGGGGGGCCGAGACCCAGTACTTC.

The table lists this clonotype with many counts. The gene calls are TRBV6-2 or TRBV6-3 and TRBJ2-1, with 14 bases lining up with TRBD2. Germline-derived CDR1 and CDR2 are MNHEY and SVGEGT. The CDR3 length is 15 residues. Unmatched junction bases numbered 7, after V lost 6 bases and J lost 9 bases. Here the CDR3 DNA reads TGTGCCAGCAGAAAACCGGGACTAGCGGGAGTTGAGCAGTTCTTC. It specifies CASRKPGLAGVEQFF.

This clonotype occurred many times. The chain joins TRBV4-1 to TRBJ1-2, with D possibly TRBD1 on 5 matching bases. Germline CDR1 and CDR2: MGHRA and YSYEKL. This CDR3 is 16 amino acids long. Trimming cost V 5 bases and J 2 bases, with 18 bases left between them. Here the CDR3 DNA reads TGCGCCAGCAGCAGGACATTACCATCGGCCAACTATGGCTACACCTTC. Translation gives CASSRTLPSANYGYTF.

This clonotype was seen at least ten times. The chain uses TRBV9 and TRBJ2-5; D not resolved. From germline, CDR1 is SGDLS and CDR2 YYNGEE. Trimming left V 4 bases short and J 0 bases short, with 10 bases between. The CDR3 has 14 residues. CDR3 loop: CASSSRLYQETQYF. The DNA for the CDR3 is TGTGCCAGCAGCTCCCGTCTGTACCAAGAGACCCAGTACTTC.

The V and J genes are TRBV28 and TRBJ2-7, with D perhaps matching TRBD1 (5 bases). This CDR3 spans 13 amino acids. V lost 3 bases to trimming and J lost 6 bases, with 12 bases between them. Germline loops: CDR1 MDHEN, CDR2 SYDVKM. The CDR3 loop is CASSFQLRGEQYF. The CDR3 DNA follows: TGTGCCAGCAGTTTTCAGTTAAGGGGCGAGCAGTACTTC.

This sequence joins TRBV11-2 and TRBJ2-7, with TRBD2 matching over 14 bases. The CDR3 spans 18 residues. J lost 4 bases, V lost 3 bases, and 11 bases had no gene match. The germline gives CDR1 SGHAT, CDR2 FQNNGV. DNA of the CDR3: TGTGCCAGCAGCTTCACCGGGACTAGCGGGAGTAAATTTTACGAGCAGTACTTC. This translates into CASSFTGTSGSKFYEQYF. The complete variable domain, with remaining parts taken from reference TRBV11-2 and TRBJ2-7, reads EAGVAQSPRYKIIEKRQSVAFWCNPISGHATLYWYQQILGQGPKLLIQFQNNGVVDDSQLPKDRFSAERLKGVDSTLKIQPAKLEDSAVYLCASSFTGTSGSKFYEQYFGPGTRLTVT.

This clonotype was detected many times. V is TRBV7-8 and J is TRBJ2-3, with 7 positions matching TRBD2. The germline gives CDR1 SGHVS, CDR2 FQNEAQ. J gave up 3 bases and V 6 bases, and 9 bases lay outside the gene matches. This CDR3 comprises 15 residues. This CDR3 reads CASSRSRGSTDTQYF. CDR3 DNA sequence: TGTGCCAGCAGTAGGTCGCGGGGGTCAACAGATACGCAGTATTTT.

This clonotype was seen at least ten times. The rearrangement uses TRBV20-1 and TRBJ2-1; 11 nucleotides align to TRBD2. The CDR3 runs 19 residues. Germline CDR1 DFQATT, CDR2 SNEGSKA (reference sequence). The ends lost 3 bases at V and 5 bases at J; junction bases unmatched: 18. The CDR3 is CSARGGLAGVDPLHNEQFF. The CDR3 coding sequence is TGCAGTGCTAGGGGAGGACTAGCGGGCGTGGACCCATTACACAATGAGCAGTTCTTC.

This clonotype was seen at least ten times. The rearrangement uses TRBV5-6 and TRBJ1-5; D call uncertain. V was shortened by 0 bases and J by 0 bases, with 7 bases between the two germline ends. Germline lookup yields CDR1 SGHDT and CDR2 YYEEEE. The CDR3 is 15 residues long. CDR3 nucleotides: TGTGCCAGCAGCTTGGACGGATATAGCAATCAGCCCCAGCATTTT. Translation gives CASSLDGYSNQPQHF.

This clonotype was counted ten times or more. In DNA, the CDR3 is TGCAGTGCTATGCCTTTCAACAATGAGCAGTTCTTC. This sequence encodes CSAMPFNNEQFF. The chain has TRBV20-1 and TRBJ2-1; unclear D gene. CDR1 and CDR2 from the germline V gene are DFQATT and SNEGSKA (reference sequence). Trimming pared 4 bases from V and 5 bases from J, leaving 9 bases between. The CDR3 runs 12 residues.

A word on this clonotype: At one of its ends the junction is not consistent with the germline gene, which may arise from a read error. J is TRBJ1-1 and V is TRBV28, with D possibly TRBD1 on 6 matching bases. This CDR3 comprises 12 residues. Germline V gene data show CDR1 as MDHEN and CDR2 as SYDVKM. The CDR3 spells CAGSLYRGQAFF. The CDR3, as DNA: TGTGCCGGCAGTTTATATCGGGGGCAAGCTTTCTTT.

The genes are TRBV11-2 and TRBJ2-2; 7 bases align to TRBD2. The CDR3 consists of 15 residues. CDR1 SGHAT and CDR2 FQNNGV come from the germline V gene. After removal of 3 bases from V and 6 bases from J, the junction contained 7 bases not matched to a gene. The DNA of the CDR3 is TGTGCCAGCAGCTTTTTTACGGGGGGACCCGGGGAGCTGTTTTTT. Translated: CASSFFTGGPGELFF.

V and J are TRBV19 and TRBJ2-2; TRBD1 or TRBD2 may be the D gene (5 bases each). This CDR3 spans 16 amino acids. CDR1 LNHDA and CDR2 SQIVND come from the germline V gene (reference sequence). Trimming cost V 7 bases and J 3 bases, with 18 bases left between them. CDR3 bases: TGTGCCAGTACCGCTTGGGACCTGTGGGACACCGGGGAGCTGTTTTTT. This translates into CASTAWDLWDTGELFF. The whole variable domain, remainder taken from reference TRBV19 and TRBJ2-2, is DGGITQSPKYLFRKEGQNVTLSCEQNLNHDAMYWYRQDPGQGLRLIYYSQIVNDFQKGDIAEGYSVSREKKESFPLTVTSAQKNPTAFYLCASTAWDLWDTGELFFGEGSRLTVL.

This chain connects TRBV19 to TRBJ2-7; 7 bases match TRBD1. Per the germline V gene, CDR1 is LNHDA and CDR2 is SQIVND (reference sequence). This CDR3 region has 12 residues. V trimming: 3 bases; J trimming: 6 bases; junction bases outside the gene matches: 2. CDR3 bases: TGTGCCAGTAGTATCCCAGGGGGCGAGCAGTACTTC. Its translation is CASSIPGGEQYF.

This clonotype was seen repeatedly, ten times or more. This chain uses TRBV5-6 with TRBJ2-1, with D perhaps being TRBD1 or TRBD2 (5 bases each). V was shortened by 4 bases and J by 8 bases, with 22 bases between the two germline ends. The CDR3 is 16 residues long. CDR1 is SGHDT, CDR2 YYEEEE, per germline. This chain's CDR3 is CASSQRGRAGWHEQFF. In nucleotides, the CDR3 is TGTGCCAGCAGCCAGAGGGGCAGGGCGGGCTGGCATGAGCAGTTCTTC. Full variable domain (remainder filled in from reference TRBV5-6 and TRBJ2-1): DAGVTQSPTHLIKTRGQQVTLRCSPKSGHDTVSWYQQALGQGPQFIFQYYEEEERQRGNFPDRFSGHQFPNYSSELNVNALLLGDSALYLCASSQRGRAGWHEQFFGPGTRLTVL.

This clonotype was observed many times. The CDR3 DNA sequence: TGTGCCAGCCGCCCCCCGTCGGGGATAAGCACAGATACGCAGTATTTT. Translated: CASRPPSGISTDTQYF. This rearrangement joins TRBV7-9 to TRBJ2-3; D is possibly TRBD2 (5 bases). Germline V gene lookup returns CDR1 SEHNR and CDR2 FQNEAQ (reference sequence). Trimming stripped 8 bases from V and 0 bases from J, with 18 bases between. The CDR3 has 16 amino acids.

This clonotype was recorded many times. This chain joins TRBV10-1 and TRBJ2-1, with a tentative D call TRBD1 (6 bases). V was clipped by 11 bases and J by 4 bases, with 12 bases between them. Germline V gene sequence: CDR1 WNHNN, CDR2 SYGVQD (reference sequence). The CDR3 runs 12 residues. In DNA, the CDR3 is TGCGCCGGCCCGGGACAATACAATGAGCAGTTCTTC. Translation gives CAGPGQYNEQFF.

The chain has TRBV15 and TRBJ2-1; 16 positions agree with TRBD2. With 5 bases clipped from V and 8 bases from J, the junction kept 18 bases outside the gene matches. Germline V gives CDR1 LNHNV, CDR2 YYDKDF (reference sequence). This CDR3 is built from 20 residues. This CDR3 reads CATSLQTGLAGGLTPDEQFF. The CDR3 nucleotides read TGTGCCACCAGCCTCCAAACGGGACTAGCGGGAGGGCTAACCCCCGATGAGCAGTTCTTC.

In this sample, this clonotype turned up a few times. The junction and the germline gene differ at one end; a read error may be behind it. The chain is built from TRBV20-1 and TRBJ2-2; D is perhaps TRBD2 (5 bases). There are 18 residues in the CDR3. Germline V gene sequence: CDR1 DFQATT, CDR2 SNEGSKA (reference sequence). CDR3 DNA: TGCAGTGCTAGAGATGCACGGGGATCGGTCGGAAACACCGGGGAGCTGCTTTTT. Protein sequence: CSARDARGSVGNTGELLF.

This clonotype occurred many times. This chain connects TRBV5-6 to TRBJ1-2; TRBD1 might be the D (6 bases). This CDR3 is built from 16 residues. V lost 2 bases to trimming and J lost 3 bases, with 17 bases between them. From germline, CDR1 is SGHDT and CDR2 YYEEEE. CDR3 sequence reads: CASSFYRDRSDYGYTF. In DNA form, the CDR3 reads TGTGCCAGCAGCTTCTACAGGGACCGATCGGACTATGGCTACACCTTC.

This clonotype has a single count. In DNA form, the CDR3 reads TGTGCCAGCAGCTTAGTTAGTAGCGGGAGCTCCTACAATGAGCAGTTCTTC. Translating gives CASSLVSSGSSYNEQFF. The chain uses TRBV7-2 and TRBJ2-1, with TRBD2 identical over 9 bases. Germline V gene lookup returns CDR1 SGHTA and CDR2 FQGNSA. The ends lost 1 base at V and 0 bases at J; junction bases unmatched: 4. There are 17 residues in the CDR3.

This clonotype was found many times. CDR3 DNA sequence: TGTGCCAGCAGCTTAGGGGGGACTAGCGGGTTAGGCGATGAGCAGTTCTTC. It translates to CASSLGGTSGLGDEQFF. This sequence joins TRBV7-9 and TRBJ2-1; 12 bases line up with TRBD2. V was pared by 1 base and J by 8 bases, with 9 bases of the junction left unmatched. Germline V gene sequence: CDR1 SEHNR, CDR2 FQNEAQ (reference sequence). The CDR3 is 17 residues long.

There are many counts of this clonotype. The chain has TRBV4-1 and TRBJ2-7; D is perhaps TRBD1 or TRBD2 (5 bases each). The CDR3 runs to 13 residues. In germline, CDR1 is MGHRA, CDR2 YSYEKL. The V end lost 5 bases, the J end lost 7 bases, and 15 bases lay between the germline ends. CDR3 nucleotide sequence: TGCGCCAGCAGCTCGGGACCCTGGAGAGAGCAGTACTTC. Its protein product is CASSSGPWREQYF.

At least ten counts were recorded for this clonotype. This chain uses TRBV12-3 or TRBV12-4 with TRBJ1-2; D may be TRBD1 (6 bases). The CDR3 extends over 15 amino acids. The ends were cut back, 5 bases at V and 7 bases at J, with 20 bases in the middle. CDR3 bases: TGTGCCAGCAGTCAAGGGACAACAGGACCACCTGGCTACACCTTC. It specifies CASSQGTTGPPGYTF.

The sample holds many counts of this clonotype. This chain joins TRBV2 and TRBJ2-7; D remains ambiguous. The CDR3 is 11 residues long. CDR1 and CDR2 (germline): SNHLY, FYNNEI. Trimming removed 7 bases at V and 3 bases at J, with 7 bases between. CDR3 sequence: CASKFDYEQYF. The CDR3 bases are TGTGCCAGCAAATTTGACTACGAGCAGTACTTC.

This clonotype was detected many times. The chain carries TRBV5-1 and TRBJ2-1; D call uncertain. Germline-derived CDR1 and CDR2 are SGHRS and YFSETQ. The CDR3 extends over 15 amino acids. The V gene lost 3 bases and the J gene lost 0 bases, with 10 bases spanning the gap. The CDR3: CASSSTHSSYNEQFF. The CDR3 DNA is TGCGCCAGCAGCTCGACACACTCCTCCTACAATGAGCAGTTCTTC.

J is TRBJ1-6 and V is TRBV19, with TRBD1 matching over 7 bases. CDR3 size: 13 residues. Unmatched junction bases numbered 1, after V lost 4 bases and J lost 7 bases. Germline values: CDR1 LNHDA, CDR2 SQIVND (reference sequence). The CDR3 here is CASSRGQNSPLHF. The DNA of the CDR3 is TGTGCCAGTAGTAGGGGACAGAATTCACCCCTCCACTTT.